This TCR beta chain was retrieved from a study of cytomegalovirus exposure and HLA in healthy donors. Researchers ran the PCR with 60 Vbeta and 13 Jbeta primers. Using immunoSEQ multiplex PCR, the repertoire was profiled, and TCRdb retains in-frame clones only, with some absent. Among about 200,000 clones listed, under 85% were seen once. Material for sequencing was PBMCs. This TCR derives from a man aged 45-65 years in good health and CMV-seronegative.

The CDR3 loop reads CASSLKTSGGGTDTQYF. CDR3 sequence (DNA): TGTGCCAGCAGCTTGAAGACTAGCGGGGGGGGGACAGATACGCAGTATTTT. This chain joins TRBV28 and TRBJ2-3, with 14 positions matching TRBD2. This CDR3 is built from 17 residues. Germline V CDR1 and CDR2: MDHEN, SYDVKM. J gave up 3 bases and V 6 bases, and 8 bases lay outside the gene matches.